This record covers a single TCR beta chain. The data derive from a study of T-cell reconstitution after alpha-beta-depleted transplantation in children. The authors prepared the TCRbeta library with unique molecular identifiers. TCRdb itself ran the PCR reads through MiXCR, one entry per CDR3 protein. The repertoire holds about 420,000 distinct CDR3 sequences, with approximately 10% as singletons. The CDR3 has 16 amino acids. Germline V lookup: CDR1 LGHNA, CDR2 YNFKEQ. Trimming removed 0 bases from V and 11 bases from J; junction bases left unmatched: 12. The source is a human donor who donated a stem cell graft to a child with acute myeloid leukemia. The material sequenced was PBMCs from the stem cell graft donor, taken from the stem cell graft. This sequence joins TRBV4-2 and TRBJ1-5; 8 bases fit TRBD1. CDR3 protein: CASSQESPGGSGAQHF. Written as DNA, the CDR3 is TGTGCCAGCAGCCAAGAATCGCCAGGGGGCTCGGGAGCCCAGCATTTT.